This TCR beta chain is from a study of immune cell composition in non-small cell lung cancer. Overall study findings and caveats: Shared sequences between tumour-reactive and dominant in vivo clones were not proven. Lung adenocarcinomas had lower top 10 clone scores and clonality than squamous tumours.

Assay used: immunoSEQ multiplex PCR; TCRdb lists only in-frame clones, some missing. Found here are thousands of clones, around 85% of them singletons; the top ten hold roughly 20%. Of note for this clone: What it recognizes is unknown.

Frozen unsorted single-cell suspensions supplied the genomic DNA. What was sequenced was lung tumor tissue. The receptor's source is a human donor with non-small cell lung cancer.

The CDR3 bases are TGTGCCAGCAGCCCCCAGGGGGCCAATGAGCAGTTCTTC. Protein sequence: CASSPQGANEQFF. The chain joins TRBV5-4 to TRBJ2-1, with TRBD1 matching over 8 bases. Losses at the gene ends were 4 bases for V and 6 bases for J; bases not matched to a gene: 3. Germline CDR1 reads SGHNT; CDR2 reads YYREEE (reference sequence). The CDR3 contains 13 residues.